Listed below are T cell receptor beta chains from one sample, sequenced in a study of blood T cell repertoires in COVID-19. Produced via immunoSEQ multiplex PCR; TCRdb's table is partial and in-frame only. Seen here are about 140,000 clones, about nine tenths observed once, and the top ten hold approximately 0.98%. The material sequenced was peripheral blood. These receptors all stem from a woman aged 45-59 years with acute or convalescent COVID-19. CDR3s include the opening cysteine and the closing phenylalanine or tryptophan. Each record gives: clone size, V gene, J gene, D gene, CDR3 protein, CDR3 DNA. A D gene is named only where the DNA matches it firmly. A clone size is listed for some rows: how often the clone was seen (once, few, many), or a class if it is expanded.

few	TRBV30	TRBJ2-7	.	CAWSVGKGDSYF	TGTGCCTGGAGTGTCGGCAAGGGGGATTCGTACTTC
.	TRBV7-2	TRBJ1-6	.	CASSYQSGRNNSPLHF	TGTGCCAGCAGTTACCAAAGCGGTAGGAATAATTCACCCCTCCACTTT
.	TRBV9	TRBJ1-2	.	CASSVRGYYGYTF	TGTGCCAGCAGCGTTAGGGGTTACTATGGCTACACCTTC
once	TRBV7-9	TRBJ1-2	.	CASSSPTRKPNYGYTF	TGTGCCAGCAGCTCGCCCACCAGGAAGCCTAACTATGGCTACACCTTC
.	TRBV19	TRBJ2-5	.	CASSPRLDQETQYF	TGTGCCAGTAGTCCCCGACTAGATCAAGAGACCCAGTACTTC
.	TRBV27	TRBJ1-2	.	CASSLVELGARTFHGYTF	TGTGCCAGCAGTTTAGTGGAGTTAGGGGCGCGGACCTTCCATGGCTACACCTTC
.	TRBV29-1	TRBJ2-1	TRBD1	CSVDRSSSYNEQFF	TGCAGCGTGGACAGGAGTAGCTCCTACAATGAGCAGTTCTTC
.	TRBV5-1	TRBJ1-2	TRBD1	CASTEGAGYGYTF	TGCGCCAGCACTGAGGGGGCTGGCTATGGCTACACCTTC
.	TRBV2	TRBJ2-3	.	CASSVRSLEQDTQYF	TGTGCCAGCAGTGTCAGATCCCTAGAACAAGATACGCAGTATTTT
.	TRBV30	TRBJ2-3	TRBD2	CAWSEWTSGGLDTQYF	TGTGCCTGGAGTGAGTGGACTAGCGGGGGGTTAGATACGCAGTATTTT
.	TRBV20-1	TRBJ2-3	.	CSAYGADTQYF	TGCAGCGCCTATGGTGCAGATACGCAGTATTTT
.	TRBV10-3	TRBJ2-1	.	CAISEGDNEQFF	TGTGCCATCAGTGAAGGGGACAATGAGCAGTTCTTC
.	TRBV5-4	TRBJ2-7	TRBD1	CASSWGQTPTQQYF	TGTGCCAGCAGCTGGGGACAGACTCCTACGCAGCAGTACTTC
.	TRBV5-5	TRBJ1-5	TRBD1	CASSLGGRQPQHF	TGTGCCAGCAGCTTAGGGGGCCGCCAGCCCCAGCATTTT
.	TRBV5-1	TRBJ1-1	.	CASSLANTRVGNTEAFF	TGCGCCAGCAGCTTGGCGAACACCCGGGTCGGGAACACTGAAGCTTTCTTT
.	TRBV27	TRBJ2-2	TRBD2	CASSLAGGPVGELFF	TGTGCCAGCAGTTTGGCGGGAGGTCCCGTCGGGGAGCTGTTTTTT
.	TRBV5-1	TRBJ2-7	TRBD1	CASSLNSDRGTYEQYF	TGCGCCAGCAGCCTCAATTCCGACAGGGGCACCTACGAGCAGTACTTC
.	TRBV19	TRBJ1-1	.	CASSGDTRLEAFF	TGTGCCAGTAGTGGGGACACCCGCCTTGAAGCTTTCTTT
.	TRBV12-3/TRBV12-4	TRBJ2-7	.	CASTDTGIEQYF	TGTGCCAGCACCGACACAGGGATCGAGCAGTACTTC
.	TRBV4-2	TRBJ2-7	TRBD2	CASSQDPPGGEGYEQYF	TGTGCCAGCAGCCAAGACCCCCCGGGAGGGGAAGGGTACGAGCAGTACTTC
few	TRBV5-1	TRBJ1-1	.	CASSLDTLNTEAFF	TGCGCCAGCAGCTTGGACACATTGAACACTGAAGCTTTCTTT
.	TRBV25-1	TRBJ2-7	TRBD2	CAIPCQKSGSYEQYF	TGTGCCATCCCCTGTCAAAAAAGCGGGAGCTACGAGCAGTACTTC
.	TRBV9	TRBJ2-7	.	CASSVAWRSGDEQYF	TGTGCCAGCAGCGTAGCATGGCGGTCCGGTGACGAGCAGTACTTC
.	TRBV18	TRBJ1-6	.	CASSLYRVNSPLHF	TGTGCCAGCTCACTCTACAGGGTCAATTCACCCCTCCACTTT
.	TRBV10-1	TRBJ2-1	TRBD2	CASTSGGAQQFF	TGCGCCAGCACTAGCGGGGGGGCCCAGCAGTTCTTC
.	TRBV6-6	TRBJ2-1	TRBD1	CASSPGTGNEQFF	TGTGCCAGCAGTCCCGGGACAGGGAATGAGCAGTTCTTC
.	TRBV5-1	TRBJ2-3	TRBD1	CASSEPGQGVAQYF	TGCGCCAGCAGCGAACCGGGACAGGGGGTGGCGCAGTATTTT
.	TRBV4-1	TRBJ1-1	TRBD1	CASSQKTGPTTEAFF	TGCGCCAGCAGCCAAAAGACAGGGCCGACGACTGAAGCTTTCTTT
.	TRBV2	TRBJ2-1	TRBD1	CASTGQGEEQFF	TGTGCCAGCACCGGACAGGGCGAGGAGCAGTTCTTC
.	TRBV18	TRBJ1-2	.	CASSPTGSMDGYTF	TGTGCCAGCTCACCTACGGGGAGTATGGACGGCTACACCTTC
.	TRBV27	TRBJ2-1	TRBD1	CASSSGDRDDRYNEQFF	TGTGCCAGCAGTTCTGGAGACAGGGATGACCGGTACAATGAGCAGTTCTTC
.	TRBV5-1	TRBJ2-3	TRBD1	CASSPGQGTDTQYF	TGCGCCAGCAGCCCGGGACAGGGCACAGATACGCAGTATTTT
.	TRBV6-5	TRBJ1-4	.	CASSLTRENEKLFF	TGTGCCAGCAGCTTGACCCGGGAGAACGAAAAACTGTTTTTT
.	TRBV7-3	TRBJ1-6	.	CASRAAPNSPLHF	TGTGCCAGCAGGGCGGCCCCAAATTCACCCCTCCACTTT
few	TRBV11-3	TRBJ2-3	TRBD2	CASSPRTSGGPGRDTQYF	TGTGCCAGCAGCCCCCGGACTAGCGGGGGGCCCGGGCGAGATACGCAGTATTTT
once	TRBV24-1	TRBJ2-3	TRBD1	CATSDSRTGRTDTQYF	TGTGCCACCAGTGATTCAAGGACAGGGCGGACAGATACGCAGTATTTT